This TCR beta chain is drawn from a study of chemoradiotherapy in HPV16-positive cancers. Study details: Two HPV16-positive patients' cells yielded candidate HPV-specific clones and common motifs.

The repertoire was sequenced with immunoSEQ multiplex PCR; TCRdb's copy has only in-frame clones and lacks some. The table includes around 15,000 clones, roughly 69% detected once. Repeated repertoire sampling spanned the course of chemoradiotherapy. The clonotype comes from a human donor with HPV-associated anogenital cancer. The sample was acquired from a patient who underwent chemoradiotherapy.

The CDR3 protein is CATSMTQGPPSYEQYF. CDR3 sequence (DNA): TGTGCCACCAGCATGACACAGGGGCCACCCTCCTACGAGCAGTACTTC. The chain recombines TRBV15 with TRBJ2-7; TRBD1 aligns across 7 bases. V lost 4 bases to trimming and J lost 0 bases; unmatched junction nucleotides: 9. Germline V gene sequence: CDR1 LNHNV, CDR2 YYDKDF (reference sequence). CDR3 length: 16 amino acids.